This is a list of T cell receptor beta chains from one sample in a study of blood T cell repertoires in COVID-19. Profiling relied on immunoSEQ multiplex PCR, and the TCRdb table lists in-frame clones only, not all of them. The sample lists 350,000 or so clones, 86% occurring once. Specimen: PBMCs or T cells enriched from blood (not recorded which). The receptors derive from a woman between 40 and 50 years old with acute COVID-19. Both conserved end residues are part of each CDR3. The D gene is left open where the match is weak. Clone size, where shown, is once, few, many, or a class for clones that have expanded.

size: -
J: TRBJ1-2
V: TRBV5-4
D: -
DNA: TGTGCCAGCAGCTTGGGTTATCGGGGCGGGGACTATGGCTACACCTTC
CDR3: CASSLGYRGGDYGYTF

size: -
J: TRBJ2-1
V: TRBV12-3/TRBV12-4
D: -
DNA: TGTGCCAGCAGTTCCCGCTCCTACAATGAGCAGTTCTTC
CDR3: CASSSRSYNEQFF

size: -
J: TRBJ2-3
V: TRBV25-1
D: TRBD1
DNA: TGTGCCAGCAGTGAAACAGGGGGCGTTGCAGATACGCAGTATTTT
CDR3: CASSETGGVADTQYF

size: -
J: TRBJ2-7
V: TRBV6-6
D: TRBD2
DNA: TGTGCCAGCAGTTACTCCTTGCGGGGGGTCTCCTACGAGCAGTACTTC
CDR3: CASSYSLRGVSYEQYF

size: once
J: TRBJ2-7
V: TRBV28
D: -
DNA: TGTGCCAGCAGTAGAACCAGGGTTTCCTACGAGCAGTACTTC
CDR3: CASSRTRVSYEQYF

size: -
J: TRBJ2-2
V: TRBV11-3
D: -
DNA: TGTGCCAGCAGCTTGGGCCAGGGATTGAATCCGACCGGGGAGCTGTTTTTT
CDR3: CASSLGQGLNPTGELFF

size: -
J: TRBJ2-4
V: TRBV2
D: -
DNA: TGTGCCACCGGAGCCAAAAACATTCAGTACTTC
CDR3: CATGAKNIQYF

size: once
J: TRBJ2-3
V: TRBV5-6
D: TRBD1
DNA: TGTGCCAGCAGCGTGCGTTCCACAGGGGCAGATACGCAGTATTTT
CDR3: CASSVRSTGADTQYF

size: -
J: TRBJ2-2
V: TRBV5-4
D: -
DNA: TGTGCCAGCAGCCCCTCTATAGAACTTACGAACACCGGGGAGCTGTTTTTT
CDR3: CASSPSIELTNTGELFF

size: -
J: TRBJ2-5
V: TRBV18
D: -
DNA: TGTGCCAGCTCACCGGCCATACAAGAGACCCAGTACTTC
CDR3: CASSPAIQETQYF

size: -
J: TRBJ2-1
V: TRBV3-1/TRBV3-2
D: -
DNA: TGTGCCAGCAGCCAAGGGGGGCGCGTATTGGGTGAGCAGTTCTTC
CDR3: CASSQGGRVLGEQFF

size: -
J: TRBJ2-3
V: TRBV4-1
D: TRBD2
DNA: TGCGCCAGCAGCTCGGGGACTAGCGGGAGCACAGATACGCAGTATTTT
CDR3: CASSSGTSGSTDTQYF

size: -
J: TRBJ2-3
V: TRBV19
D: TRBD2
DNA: TGTGCCAGTAGTGGGGGTCAGCGGGGGGCTACAGATACGCAGTATTTT
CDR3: CASSGGQRGATDTQYF

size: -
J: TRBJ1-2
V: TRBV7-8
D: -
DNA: TGTGCCAGCAGCCAAACTAGGCAGCCAACCTATGGCTACACCTTC
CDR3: CASSQTRQPTYGYTF

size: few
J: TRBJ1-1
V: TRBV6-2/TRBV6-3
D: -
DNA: TGTGCCAGCACCCCTTGGGGCACTCCGGGGGATGAAGCTTTCTTT
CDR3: CASTPWGTPGDEAFF

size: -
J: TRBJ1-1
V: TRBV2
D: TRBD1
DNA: TGTGCCAGCAGTCCGGACAGGGGAGAAGCTTTCTTT
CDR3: CASSPDRGEAFF

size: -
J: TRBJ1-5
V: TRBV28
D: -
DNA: TGTGCCAGCAGTTTGCAAGGGGCGGCGGGCAATCAGCCCCAGCATTTT
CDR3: CASSLQGAAGNQPQHF

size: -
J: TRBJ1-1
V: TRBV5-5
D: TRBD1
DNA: TGTGCCAGCAGTAACCCGGGACAGGGTGTCACTGAAGCTTTCTTT
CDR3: CASSNPGQGVTEAFF

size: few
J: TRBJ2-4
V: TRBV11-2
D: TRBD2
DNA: TGTGCCAGCAGCTTACCGGGACTAGCAAACATTCAGTACTTC
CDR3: CASSLPGLANIQYF

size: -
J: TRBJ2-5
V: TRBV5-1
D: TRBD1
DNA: TGCGCCAGCAGCTTGGAGCCTGGCAGGGGGCTGGAGACCCAGTACTTC
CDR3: CASSLEPGRGLETQYF

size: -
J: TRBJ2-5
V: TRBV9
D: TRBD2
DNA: TGTGCCAGCAGCGTAGGAGCGGGAGGCGGCGGAGAGACCCAGTACTTC
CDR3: CASSVGAGGGGETQYF

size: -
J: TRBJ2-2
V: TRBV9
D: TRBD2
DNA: TGTGCCAGCAGCGTAGAAGTGGCGGGAGGGACCGGGGAGCTGTTTTTT
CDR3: CASSVEVAGGTGELFF

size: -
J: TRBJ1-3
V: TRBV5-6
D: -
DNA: TGTGCCAGCAGCTCGAAGAGCTCTGGAAACACCATATATTTT
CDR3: CASSSKSSGNTIYF

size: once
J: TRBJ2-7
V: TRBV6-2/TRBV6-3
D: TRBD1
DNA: TGTGCCAGCAGACCTGGACAGGGGGCTTCCTACGAGCAGTACTTC
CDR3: CASRPGQGASYEQYF

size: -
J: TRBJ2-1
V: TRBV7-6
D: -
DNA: TGTGCCAGCAGCCCAATAGGCGGGGGCCACTCCTACAATGAGCAGTTCTTC
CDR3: CASSPIGGGHSYNEQFF

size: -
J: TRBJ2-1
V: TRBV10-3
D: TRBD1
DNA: TGTGCCATCACCCGGGACAGCTACAATGAGCAGTTCTTC
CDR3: CAITRDSYNEQFF

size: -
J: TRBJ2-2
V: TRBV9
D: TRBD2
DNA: TGTGCCAGCGACAAAGCGGGAGAGAGCGGGGAGCTGTTTTTT
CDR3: CASDKAGESGELFF

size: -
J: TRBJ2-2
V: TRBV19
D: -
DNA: TGTGCCAGTAGTATCCCAGAACACACCGGGGAGCTGTTTTTT
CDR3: CASSIPEHTGELFF

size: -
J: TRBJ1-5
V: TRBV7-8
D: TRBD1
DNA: TGTGCCAGCAGCTTAGTCTATTTCGGATCCGACAGGGGGCATCAGCCCCAGCATTTT
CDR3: CASSLVYFGSDRGHQPQHF

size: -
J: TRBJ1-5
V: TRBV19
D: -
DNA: TGTGCCAGTAGTACGCCCAACCAGGGATTTGGCAATCAGCCCCAGCATTTT
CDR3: CASSTPNQGFGNQPQHF

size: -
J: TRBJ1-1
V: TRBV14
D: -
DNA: TGTGCCAGCAGCCAAGGGGCTACCACTGAAGCTTTCTTT
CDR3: CASSQGATTEAFF

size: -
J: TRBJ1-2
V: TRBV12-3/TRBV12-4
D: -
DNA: TGTGCCAGCAGTTATCAGGGCTATGGCTACACCTTC
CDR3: CASSYQGYGYTF

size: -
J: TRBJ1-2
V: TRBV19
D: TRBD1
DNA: TGTGCCAGTAGCCCTACCCAGGGGGCACACTATGGCTACACCTTC
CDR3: CASSPTQGAHYGYTF

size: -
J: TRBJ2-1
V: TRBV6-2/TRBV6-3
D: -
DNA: TGTGCCAGCAGTTACATGGGAGCAGGTGAGCAGTTCTTC
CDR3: CASSYMGAGEQFF

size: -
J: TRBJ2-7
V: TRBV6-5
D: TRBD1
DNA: TGTGCCAGCAGTAAGGGACAGGGGAATGCCGAGCAGTACTTC
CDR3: CASSKGQGNAEQYF